The 18 T cell receptor beta chains below come from one sample, sequenced in a study of cytomegalovirus exposure and HLA in healthy donors. The PCR made use of 60 Vbeta and 13 Jbeta primers. Sequenced by immunoSEQ multiplex PCR; TCRdb stores in-frame clones only, minus some. The repertoire has under 200,000 clones, around 86% of them found once; the top ten carry under 1%. The sample comprised PBMCs. These receptors came from a girl aged 2 to 10 in good health and CMV-seropositive.

Details on this clone: The identical CDR3 is also encoded by other nucleotide sequences in the sample. The chain has TRBV6-6 and TRBJ1-1; 7 bases are shared with TRBD1. The germline V gene has CDR1 MNHNY and CDR2 SVGAGI (reference sequence). The CDR3 contains 15 residues. Unmatched junction bases numbered 5, after V lost 0 bases and J lost 4 bases. In DNA form, the CDR3 reads TGTGCCAGCAGTTACTCGGGGCAGGGGGGCACTGAAGCTTTCTTT. Translating it yields CASSYSGQGGTEAFF.

This clone occurred a few times. The chain combines TRBV12-5 with TRBJ1-5; D is unresolved. CDR3 size: 11 residues. Germline-derived CDR1 and CDR2 are LGHNT and FRNRAP. V shed 5 bases and J shed 4 bases, with 3 bases lying between them. The CDR3 sequence is CASGENQPQHF. CDR3 nucleotide sequence: TGTGCTAGTGGTGAGAATCAGCCCCAGCATTTT.

This clone was seen a handful of times. The chain carries TRBV6-5 and TRBJ2-7; no clear D. This CDR3 has 13 amino acids. Between the trimmed V and J ends, which lost 0 bases and 4 bases, there was a span of 7 bases. Per germline, CDR1 MNHEY and CDR2 SVGAGI. Here the CDR3 DNA reads TGTGCCAGCAGTTACTCCAGAAGTTACGAGCAGTACTTC. It codes for CASSYSRSYEQYF.

V usage is TRBV28 and J usage is TRBJ2-3; possibly TRBD1 for D (6 bases). V dropped 2 bases and J dropped 6 bases, with 12 bases sitting between them. Germline CDR1 MDHEN, CDR2 SYDVKM. The CDR3 extends over 14 amino acids. In DNA, the CDR3 is TGTGCCAGCAGTTTAATCCAGGGGTTTGATACGCAGTATTTT. Translated, it gives CASSLIQGFDTQYF.

The V call is TRBV9, the J call TRBJ1-1; D unclear. CDR3 length equals 14 residues. V lost 2 bases and J lost 3, with 11 bases in between. Germline V gene data show CDR1 as SGDLS and CDR2 as YYNGEE. The CDR3 reads CASSVTPADTEAFF. As DNA, the CDR3 is TGTGCCAGCAGCGTGACACCAGCTGACACTGAAGCTTTCTTT.

The chain has TRBV28 and TRBJ2-7; 8 positions match TRBD1. The CDR3 totals 17 residues. V trimming: 6 bases; J trimming: 2 bases; junction bases outside the gene matches: 15. The germline CDR1 and CDR2 sequences are MDHEN and SYDVKM. CDR3 sequence reads: CASRGPLRQGRTYEQYF. The CDR3 DNA reads TGTGCCAGCAGGGGCCCCTTAAGACAGGGGCGAACCTACGAGCAGTACTTC.

The chain is built from TRBV6-1 and TRBJ2-1; TRBD2 matches at 10 bases. The CDR3 covers 14 residues. The J segment lost 6 bases and the V segment lost 2 bases, leaving 1 base of the junction unmatched. Germline V CDR1 and CDR2: MNHNS, SASEGT. CDR3 sequence: CASSEPSGSNEQFF. The CDR3 coding sequence is TGTGCCAGCAGTGAACCTAGCGGGAGCAATGAGCAGTTCTTC.

This clone was detected once. This sequence joins TRBV9 and TRBJ1-1, with D possibly matching TRBD1 (6 bases). This CDR3 spans 15 amino acids. CDR1 is SGDLS and CDR2 is YYNGEE in the germline V gene. Trimming shortened V by 0 bases and J by 7 bases, and 16 bases separated the two germline ends. The CDR3 DNA sequence: TGTGCCAGCAGCGTAGGTTTAATGGTACAGGGTGAAGCTTTCTTT. Amino acid sequence: CASSVGLMVQGEAFF.

This clone was counted only a few times. The chain combines TRBV4-1 with TRBJ1-2, with TRBD1 identical over 9 bases. The CDR3 consists of 16 residues. Germline loops: CDR1 MGHRA, CDR2 YSYEKL. Trimming cost V 4 bases and J 5 bases; bases outside gene matches: 11. This CDR3 is CASSLRVGQGIYGYTF. The CDR3 DNA sequence: TGCGCCAGCAGCCTAAGAGTAGGACAGGGGATTTATGGCTACACCTTC.

This clone was seen just once. The V and J genes are TRBV30 and TRBJ2-3; 13 nucleotides agree with TRBD2. With 3 bases clipped from V and 5 bases from J, the junction kept 2 bases outside the gene matches. Germline loops: CDR1 GTSNPN, CDR2 SVGIG (reference sequence). CDR3 length equals 14 residues. CDR3 DNA: TGTGCCTGGAGCGGACTAGCGGGAGTAGATACGCAGTATTTT. As protein: CAWSGLAGVDTQYF.

The V call is TRBV7-9, the J call TRBJ2-2; tentatively, D is TRBD2 (5 bases). V was trimmed by 3 bases and J by 3 bases, leaving 20 bases between them. The CDR3 length is 18 residues. CDR1 SEHNR and CDR2 FQNEAQ come from the germline V gene (reference sequence). In DNA form, the CDR3 reads TGTGCCAGCAGCTTTTCGAAGTTGGCAGCGGCGGACACCGGGGAGCTGTTTTTT. Residues: CASSFSKLAAADTGELFF.

V gene TRBV30 combines with J gene TRBJ1-5; possible D gene TRBD1, 5 bases. The CDR3 loop spans 15 amino acids. With 0 bases removed from V and 2 bases from J, the gap between germline ends came to 11 bases. Germline V CDR1 and CDR2: GTSNPN, SVGIG (reference sequence). The CDR3 coding sequence is TGTGCCTGGAGTGTACAGCCCAGGGGCAATCAGCCCCAGCATTTT. This gives the protein CAWSVQPRGNQPQHF.

The chain is built from TRBV9 and TRBJ2-1; TRBD1 matches at 8 bases. After removal of 0 bases from V and 5 bases from J, the junction contained 10 bases not matched to a gene. CDR3 length equals 17 residues. Germline V CDR1 and CDR2: SGDLS, YYNGEE. The CDR3 here is CASSVAVDRGGDNEQFF. The CDR3 DNA sequence: TGTGCCAGCAGCGTAGCGGTAGACAGGGGTGGGGACAATGAGCAGTTCTTC.

The rearrangement uses TRBV28 and TRBJ1-1; no clear D. CDR3 size: 15 residues. Trimming cost V 5 bases and J 0 bases, with 13 bases left between them. Germline loops: CDR1 MDHEN, CDR2 SYDVKM. The CDR3 loop reads CASSPQASLNTEAFF. In DNA, the CDR3 is TGTGCCAGCAGTCCGCAGGCGAGTCTGAACACTGAAGCTTTCTTT.

The count of this clone is one. The chain employs TRBV18 and TRBJ2-7; 7 bases match TRBD1. The germline CDR1 and CDR2 sequences are KGHSH and LQKENI. CDR3 size: 15 residues. V was pared by 3 bases and J by 5 bases, with 10 bases of the junction left unmatched. This CDR3 reads CASSPRAGGIDEQYF. CDR3 coding DNA: TGTGCCAGCTCACCGCGGGCAGGGGGTATCGACGAGCAGTACTTC.

The chain has TRBV28 and TRBJ2-7; tentatively, D is TRBD2 (6 bases). V shed 10 bases and J shed 6 bases, with 28 bases lying between them. The CDR3 loop spans 16 amino acids. Germline CDR1 and CDR2: MDHEN and SYDVKM. CDR3 residues: CANNDTDWDLKGEQYF. The CDR3 coding sequence is TGTGCCAACAACGATACTGATTGGGACTTGAAAGGCGAGCAGTACTTC.

The CDR3 spells CASSWGTSAYEQYF. In nucleotides, the CDR3 is TGTGCCAGCAGTTGGGGGACTAGTGCCTACGAGCAGTACTTC. The rearrangement joins TRBV6-5 to TRBJ2-7; 8 bases align to TRBD2. V was clipped by 4 bases and J by 2 bases; unmatched bases: 4. Germline CDR1 reads MNHEY; CDR2 reads SVGAGI. This CDR3 region has 14 residues.

The V and J genes are TRBV28 and TRBJ2-4; D uncertain. CDR1 and CDR2 from the germline V gene are MDHEN and SYDVKM. The length of the CDR3 is 14 residues. Trimming cost V 3 bases and J 0 bases, with 6 bases left between them. DNA for the CDR3: TGTGCCAGCAGTTTTTTAGTAGCCAAAAACATTCAGTACTTC. It is translated as CASSFLVAKNIQYF.